This T cell receptor (delta chain) was sequenced during a study of γδ T cells in repeated Plasmodium falciparum infection. Study as a whole: Age- and gender-matched Australian children served as comparison for malaria-exposed Malian children. Four controlled malaria infections with P. falciparum NF54 spanned roughly 590 days.

Bulk repertoires came from Vgamma9/Vdelta2+ or Vdelta2-negative gammadelta T cells flow-sorted from PBMC. This CDR3 region has 16 residues. Germline CDR1 and CDR2: TSWWSYY and QGS. This clone was detected only a few times. The antigen is not known. TCRdb lists the protein of a much larger clone for this DNA, which differs at residue 5, so this is likely a read error; the protein given here is translated from the DNA itself. General study findings and limits: Repeated controlled infections reportedly drove waves of new clonotype selection in Vdelta2-negative, mostly Vdelta1+, gammadelta repertoires.

TCRdb reapplied CATT to the multiplex PCR reads. This table holds 70,000 to 95,000 delta-chain clones, under 1.5% found once. The clonotype was recovered from a pool of human donors (malaria-infected and uninfected, not separated). The chain is built from TRDV1 and TRDJ1; 8 nucleotides align to TRDD3. As TCRdb names no J gene, one was assigned here on the basis of a DNA match to germline. The sample was gamma-delta T cells from blood. Written as DNA, the CDR3 is TGTGCTCTTGGGAAACTAGCACCCCTGGGGGACTATAAACTCATCTTT. This encodes CALGKLAPLGDYKLIF.